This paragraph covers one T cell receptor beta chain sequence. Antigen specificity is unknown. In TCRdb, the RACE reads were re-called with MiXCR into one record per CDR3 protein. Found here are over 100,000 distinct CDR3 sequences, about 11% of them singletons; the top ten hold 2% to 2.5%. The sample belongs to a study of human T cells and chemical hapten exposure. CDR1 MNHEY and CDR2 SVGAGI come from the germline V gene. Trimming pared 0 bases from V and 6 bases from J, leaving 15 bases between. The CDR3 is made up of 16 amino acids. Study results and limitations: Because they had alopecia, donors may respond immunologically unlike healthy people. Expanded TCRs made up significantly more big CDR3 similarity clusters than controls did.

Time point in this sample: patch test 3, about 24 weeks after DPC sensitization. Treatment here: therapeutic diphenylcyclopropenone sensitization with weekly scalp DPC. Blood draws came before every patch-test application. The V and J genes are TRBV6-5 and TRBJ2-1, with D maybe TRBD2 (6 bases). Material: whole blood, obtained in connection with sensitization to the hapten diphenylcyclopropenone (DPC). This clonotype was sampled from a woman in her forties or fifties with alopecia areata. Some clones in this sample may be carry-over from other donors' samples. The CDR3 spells CASSYSKTRRSNEQFF. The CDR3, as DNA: TGTGCCAGCAGTTACTCGAAGACTAGAAGGTCCAATGAGCAGTTCTTC.